This TCR beta chain was found in a study of Ad26.COV2.S vaccination and SARS-CoV-2 variants (dated by TCRdb to about 2021). Study-level background: TCRbeta repertoire sequencing served as the tool for gauging how specific and how broad the SARS-CoV-2-reactive T cell receptors were following Ad26.COV2.S vaccination. A total of some 30 samples were included in the TCR-sequenced set, comprising around 19 Ad26.COV2.S vaccine recipients, 5 placebo recipients and 8 SARS-CoV-2 convalescent individuals. Study-wide conclusions, independent of this receptor: According to the authors, total T cell responses may have been underestimated by the TCR breadth and depth analyses. Non-spike TCR breadth was comparable between vaccine and placebo recipients, consistent with the vaccine containing only spike. Substantial breadth of spike-specific CD8+ and CD4+ T cell responses was reported after vaccination. Higher spike-specific TCR breadth was observed in Ad26.COV2.S recipients than in placebo recipients (P = 0.0014).

The immunoSEQ Assay was the method used to sequence TCRbeta CDR3 regions. After extraction, genomic DNA underwent amplification by bias-controlled multiplex PCR, followed by high-throughput sequencing. For the original study's pipeline: To quantify the absolute abundance of each unique TCRbeta CDR3 region, sequences were collapsed and filtered. T cell fraction was estimated by normalization of TCRbeta template counts to usable DNA, with usable DNA being measured through amplification of reference genes present in all nucleated cells. Repertoire TCRs were annotated as SARS-CoV-2-specific when V gene, CDR3 amino acid sequence and J gene were exactly matched to a known reactive TCR set. The reference SARS-CoV-2 TCR set was obtained from MIRA and was filtered for enrichment in COVID-19-positive ImmuneCODE repertoires, whereby public or cross-reactive TCRs were removed. Drawing on the MIRA antigens, annotated TCRs were analysed further at the level of specific ORF or position within ORF. Depth was the summed frequency of annotated unique rearrangements, while breadth was defined as annotated unique rearrangements over total unique productive rearrangements. Two-sided Wilcoxon rank-sum tests were applied when comparing TCR breadth between groups. TCRdb took this table from immuneACCESS and kept in-frame rearrangements with V and J called. Such tables lack part of the clones; where checked against another copy, unresolved V genes explain under half of the gap, and the rest is unexplained. Clonal size and the V and J genes are those of that table, whereas D and trimming came from the DNA. The table for this sample lists more than 150,000 clones; roughly 87% of them were counted only once. 5% to 6.5% of the sample is held by the ten biggest clonotypes.

In light of the paper, this sample's time point label describes: individuals recovered from natural SARS-CoV-2 infection. This clone appeared a single time. What antigen it recognizes has not been identified. Base qualities are missing; no much larger clone stands one base away. From the cysteine up to the phenylalanine, the CDR3 has a length of 14 residues. Kept here is only the CDR3 DNA, which spans 42 bases and is read in frame from base 1. Cut back by 5 bases and 6 bases, the V and J ends lie 15 bases apart. Looking up the germline V gene yields CDR1 SGHAT and CDR2 FQNNGV. Specimen: peripheral blood, collected after recovery from COVID-19. This clonotype was obtained from a human donor who had recovered from COVID-19. The rearranged segments are TRBV11-2 and TRBJ2-3; TRBD2 might be the D gene, on 6 matching bases. The nucleotide sequence is given as TGTGCCAGCAGCCCCGATTTTGGGGGGGATACGCAGTATTTT. Its protein reads: CASSPDFGGDTQYF.